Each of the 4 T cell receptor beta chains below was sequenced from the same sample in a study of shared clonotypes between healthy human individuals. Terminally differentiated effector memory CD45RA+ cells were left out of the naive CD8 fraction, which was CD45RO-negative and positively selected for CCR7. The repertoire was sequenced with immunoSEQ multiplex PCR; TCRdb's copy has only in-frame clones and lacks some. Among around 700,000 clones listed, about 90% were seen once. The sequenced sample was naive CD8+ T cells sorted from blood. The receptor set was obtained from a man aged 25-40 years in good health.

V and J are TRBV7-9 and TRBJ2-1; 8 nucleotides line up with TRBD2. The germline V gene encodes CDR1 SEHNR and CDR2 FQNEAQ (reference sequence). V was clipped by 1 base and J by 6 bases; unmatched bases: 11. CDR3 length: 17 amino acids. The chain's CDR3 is CASSLGVSGGPANEQFF. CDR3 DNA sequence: TGTGCCAGCAGCTTAGGCGTTTCGGGAGGGCCTGCCAATGAGCAGTTCTTC.

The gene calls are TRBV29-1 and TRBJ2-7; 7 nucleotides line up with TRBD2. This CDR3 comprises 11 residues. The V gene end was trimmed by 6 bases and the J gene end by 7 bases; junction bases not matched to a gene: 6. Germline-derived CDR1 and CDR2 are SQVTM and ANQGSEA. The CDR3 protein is CSVGGEREQYF. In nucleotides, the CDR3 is TGCAGCGTGGGAGGGGAGAGGGAGCAGTACTTC.

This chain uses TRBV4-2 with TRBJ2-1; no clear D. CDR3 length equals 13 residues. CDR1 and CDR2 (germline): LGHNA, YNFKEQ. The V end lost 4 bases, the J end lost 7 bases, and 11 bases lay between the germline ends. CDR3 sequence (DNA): TGTGCCAGCAGCCCAGGACCAGGAAATGAGCAGTTCTTC. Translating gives CASSPGPGNEQFF.

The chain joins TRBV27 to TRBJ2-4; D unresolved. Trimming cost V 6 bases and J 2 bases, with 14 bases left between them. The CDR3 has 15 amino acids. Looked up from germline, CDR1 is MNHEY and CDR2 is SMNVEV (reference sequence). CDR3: CASRPGAYTKNIQYF. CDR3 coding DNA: TGTGCCAGCAGGCCCGGAGCTTACACCAAAAACATTCAGTACTTC.